This paragraph reports one T cell receptor beta chain. The authors ran a second PCR of roughly 6 to 12 cycles using a sample-barcoded 5' primer and a J-beta primer mix. From the 5' RACE reads, TCRdb called clonotypes with MiXCR, one entry per CDR3 protein. The sample lists roughly 1,500,000 distinct CDR3 sequences; around two fifths were seen once. This CDR3 has 15 amino acids. Germline values: CDR1 LGHDT, CDR2 YNNKEL (reference sequence). V shed 3 bases and J shed 0 bases, with 9 bases lying between them. The data are from a study of blood T cells in healthy people across ages. The sequenced sample consisted of blood. This sequence originates from a woman between 18 and 29 years old in good health. The V and J genes are TRBV3-1 and TRBJ1-5; no firm D call. In DNA, the CDR3 is TGTGCCAGCAGCCAGAGTGGACTTAGCAATCAGCCCCAGCATTTT. The encoded protein is CASSQSGLSNQPQHF.